The 20 T cell receptor beta chains below come from one sample, sequenced in a study of CD8 T cells in Susac syndrome. The RNA, roughly 0.5 to 1 ug, was put through reverse transcription using random hexamers. Each CDR3 protein is one row after TCRdb ran MiXCR on the immunoSEQ multiplex PCR reads. The data hold about 210,000 distinct CDR3 sequences, with about 95% observed a single time. Sequenced sample: CD4+ T cells from PBMCs. The receptor source for this set is a human donor with multiple sclerosis.

The chain is built from TRBV2 and TRBJ2-1; D remains ambiguous. V lost 7 bases and J lost 4, with 14 bases in between. This CDR3 spans 14 amino acids. The germline gives CDR1 SNHLY, CDR2 FYNNEI. CDR3 amino acids: CASIRRHTYNEQFF. The CDR3 DNA reads TGTGCCAGCATCCGGCGGCACACTTACAATGAGCAGTTCTTC.

The chain is built from TRBV28 and TRBJ1-5; D gene uncertain. The germline V gene encodes CDR1 MDHEN and CDR2 SYDVKM. This CDR3 spans 12 amino acids. The V and J ends lost 5 bases and 0 bases respectively, with 2 bases between them. The CDR3 region has the DNA TGTGCCAGCAGTCATAGCAATCAGCCCCAGCATTTT. This gives the protein CASSHSNQPQHF.

This rearrangement joins TRBV30 to TRBJ2-1, with D perhaps matching TRBD2 (6 bases). Germline V gives CDR1 GTSNPN, CDR2 SVGIG (reference sequence). The CDR3 covers 14 residues. V was pared by 0 bases and J by 6 bases, with 12 bases between. In nucleotides, the CDR3 is TGTGCCTGGAGTGTACGCGGGGTCGGCAATGAGCAGTTCTTC. This codes for CAWSVRGVGNEQFF.

The J gene is TRBJ1-2, the V gene TRBV19; no clear D gene. Germline lookup yields CDR1 LNHDA and CDR2 SQIVND (reference sequence). V lost 4 bases and J 0 bases, leaving 3 bases between the germline ends. The CDR3 has 12 residues. In nucleotides, the CDR3 is TGTGCCAGTAGTAAGACTAACTATGGCTACACCTTC. Translated, it gives CASSKTNYGYTF.

The genes are TRBV3-1 and TRBJ2-7; D is ambiguous. CDR3 length: 12 amino acids. V lost 0 bases to trimming and J lost 5 bases, with 5 bases between them. Germline V CDR1 and CDR2: LGHDT, YNNKEL (reference sequence). CDR3 region: CASSQDTDEQYF. For the CDR3, the DNA is TGTGCCAGCAGCCAAGATACGGACGAGCAGTACTTC.

The chain joins TRBV18 to TRBJ2-1; the D is unclear. Per germline, CDR1 KGHSH and CDR2 LQKENI. The length of the CDR3 is 13 residues. The germline V and J ends were trimmed by 4 bases and 10 bases, with 14 bases remaining between them. CDR3 nucleotide sequence: TGTGCCAGCTCACGTGACGCCAGTAAGGAGCAGTTCTTC. Encoded protein: CASSRDASKEQFF.

CDR3 loop: CASSVGDGDYEQYF. The DNA of the CDR3 is TGTGCCAGCAGCGTAGGGGATGGGGACTACGAGCAGTACTTC. The chain employs TRBV9 and TRBJ2-7, with D hard to call. CDR1 and CDR2 (germline): SGDLS, YYNGEE. This CDR3 comprises 14 residues. V was pared by 0 bases and J by 3 bases, with 10 bases between.

This chain connects TRBV29-1 to TRBJ2-3, with unresolved D. This CDR3 region has 11 residues. V gave up 5 bases and J gave up 6 bases, with 9 bases separating them. Germline assignment: CDR1 SQVTM and CDR2 ANQGSEA. DNA for the CDR3: TGCAGCGTTACCCCGGGTGATACGCAGTATTTT. This codes for CSVTPGDTQYF.

The rearrangement joins TRBV5-1 to TRBJ2-7; D gene unclear. The CDR3 is 12 residues long. Trimming removed 5 bases at V and 5 bases at J, with 11 bases between. CDR1 and CDR2 from the germline V gene are SGHRS and YFSETQ. The CDR3 here is CASRQNNHEQYF. The CDR3, as DNA: TGCGCCAGCAGACAGAACAACCACGAGCAGTACTTC. The full variable domain, in which reference TRBV5-1 and TRBJ2-7 provide the parts outside the CDR3, is KAGVTQTPRYLIKTRGQQVTLSCSPISGHRSVSWYQQTPGQGLQFLFEYFSETQRNKGNFPGRFSGRQFSNSRSEMNVSTLELGDSALYLCASRQNNHEQYFGPGTRLTVT.

V gene TRBV5-1 combines with J gene TRBJ2-7; TRBD2 agrees at 8 bases. CDR3 size: 13 residues. V trimming: 4 bases; J trimming: 6 bases; junction bases outside the gene matches: 6. In germline, CDR1 is SGHRS, CDR2 YFSETQ. The CDR3 DNA reads as TGCGCCAGCAGCCCCGGACTAGCTAGCGAGCAGTACTTC. It encodes CASSPGLASEQYF.

About this clonotype: The junction departs from germline at one end; a sequencing error may be responsible. This chain joins TRBV4-1 and TRBJ2-7; 12 bases are a match to TRBD1. This CDR3 has 16 residues. CDR1 is MGHRA, CDR2 YSYEKL, per germline. In nucleotides, the CDR3 is TGCGCCAGCAGCCAAACCCGGGACAGGGGGCGTCGCGAGCGGTACTTC. Protein sequence: CASSQTRDRGRRERYF.

The gene calls are TRBV19 and TRBJ1-5; D uncertain. With 5 bases removed from V and 2 bases from J, the gap between germline ends came to 13 bases. CDR3 length equals 15 residues. Per the germline V gene, CDR1 is LNHDA and CDR2 is SQIVND (reference sequence). CDR3: CASSLPAARNQPQHF. CDR3 DNA sequence: TGTGCCAGTAGTCTCCCGGCGGCCCGCAATCAGCCCCAGCATTTT.

This clonotype was seen a single time. The chain uses TRBV2 and TRBJ2-5, with 8 nucleotides matching TRBD1. CDR3 size: 16 residues. The junction had 13 bases not matched to a gene; V was cut back by 5 bases and J by 5 bases. Germline V gene lookup returns CDR1 SNHLY and CDR2 FYNNEI. Here the CDR3 DNA reads TGTGCCAGCAGTCGACAGGGGACTGGCAATTCGGAGACCCAGTACTTC. Translated: CASSRQGTGNSETQYF. Using reference TRBV2 and TRBJ2-5 for the parts outside the CDR3, the full variable domain is EPEVTQTPSHQVTQMGQEVILRCVPISNHLYFYWYRQILGQKVEFLVSFYNNEISEKSEIFDDQFSVERPDGSNFTLKIRSTKLEDSAMYFCASSRQGTGNSETQYFGPGTRLLVL.

This chain joins TRBV2 and TRBJ1-1; no clear D. V gave up 0 bases and J gave up 4 bases, with 12 bases separating them. Germline CDR1 reads SNHLY; CDR2 reads FYNNEI. The CDR3 has 15 amino acids. Here the CDR3 reads CASSEARFGGTEAFF. Here the CDR3 DNA reads TGTGCCAGCAGTGAAGCGCGTTTTGGCGGCACTGAAGCTTTCTTT.

The genes are TRBV4-1 and TRBJ1-2; 10 bases align to TRBD1. V lost 1 base and J lost 5; bases outside the gene matches: 13. The CDR3 contains 18 residues. CDR1 is MGHRA and CDR2 is YSYEKL in the germline V gene. Written as DNA, the CDR3 is TGCGCCAGCAGCCAAGCCAGGACAGGGGGGCCCCTTCGGTATGGCTACACCTTC. Translating gives CASSQARTGGPLRYGYTF.

The J gene is TRBJ2-1, the V gene TRBV9; 10 bases map to TRBD2. This CDR3 is 16 amino acids long. The germline CDR1 and CDR2 sequences are SGDLS and YYNGEE. Trimming took 3 bases from V and 8 from J; bases not matched to a gene: 11. The CDR3 reads CASSERSGRAWDEQFF. The CDR3 region has the DNA TGTGCCAGCAGCGAGAGGAGCGGGAGGGCTTGGGATGAGCAGTTCTTC.

V and J are TRBV25-1 and TRBJ2-6; 7 bases line up with TRBD1. Germline loops: CDR1 MGHDK, CDR2 SYGVNS. This CDR3 has 17 residues. The J segment lost 0 bases and the V segment lost 1 base, leaving 3 bases of the junction unmatched. This chain's CDR3 is CASSESTGRSGANVLTF. CDR3 nucleotides: TGTGCCAGCAGTGAATCGACAGGGCGCTCTGGGGCCAACGTCCTGACTTTC.

The J gene is TRBJ1-2, the V gene TRBV7-9; tentatively, D is TRBD1 (6 bases). The CDR3 covers 14 residues. The germline V and J ends were trimmed by 2 bases and 0 bases, with 7 bases remaining between them. Per the germline V gene, CDR1 is SEHNR and CDR2 is FQNEAQ (reference sequence). Here the CDR3 DNA reads TGTGCCAGCAGCTTACCAGGGGCTAACTATGGCTACACCTTC. This sequence encodes CASSLPGANYGYTF.

The sample holds one count of this clonotype. This chain links TRBV29-1 with TRBJ2-3; 10 nucleotides agree with TRBD2. Per the germline V gene, CDR1 is SQVTM and CDR2 is ANQGSEA. Trimming took 0 bases from V and 3 from J; bases not matched to a gene: 6. The CDR3 extends over 16 amino acids. CDR3 bases: TGCAGCGTTGAAGACCCAGGTAGCGGGGGGACAGATACGCAGTATTTT. This gives the protein CSVEDPGSGGTDTQYF.

The chain uses TRBV9 and TRBJ1-1, with a weak D call TRBD1 (6 bases). The CDR3 spans 15 residues. CDR1 SGDLS and CDR2 YYNGEE come from the germline V gene. V gave up 0 bases and J gave up 10 bases, with 19 bases separating them. This chain's CDR3 is CASSVEQGPRGGAFF. The CDR3 region has the DNA TGTGCCAGCAGCGTAGAGCAGGGGCCGAGAGGGGGAGCTTTCTTT.